Below are 16 T cell receptor beta chains sequenced from a single sample in a study of Tregs in tolerant kidney transplant recipients. Sequencing was performed with immunoSEQ multiplex PCR; in TCRdb, only in-frame clones are kept and a portion is missing. This sample's table reports about 30,000 clones. The sequencing here drew on CD8+ T cells from blood, taken before the transplant. These receptor sequences come from a human donor who received a combined kidney and bone marrow transplant.

The part of the CDR3 DNA that was read is TGTGCCAGTAGTATTACATCCGGGACAGGGTATCAGCCC. It yields the protein CASSITSGTGYQP. The entire CDR3 reads CASSITSGTGYQPQHF. The genes are TRBV19 and TRBJ1-5, with 9 bases lining up with TRBD1. The observed sequence ends 3 residues before the CDR3 terminus, with the missing tail filled in from the germline J gene. J was trimmed by 5 bases and V by 3 bases; bases with no gene match: 8. The CDR3 covers 16 residues. Germline assignment: CDR1 LNHDA and CDR2 SQIVND (reference sequence).

On this clone itself: The read ends 3 residues early relative to the CDR3; the germline J gene fills the gap. The V call is TRBV5-6, the J call TRBJ2-1; 7 positions match TRBD1. CDR3 length: 13 residues. The germline V gene has CDR1 SGHDT and CDR2 YYEEEE. With V trimmed by 6 bases and J by 6 bases, 6 bases remained unmatched. The sequenced CDR3 bases are TGTGCCAGCAACCCACCAGGGGGCAATGAG. The encoded protein is CASNPPGGNE. The full CDR3 protein is CASNPPGGNEQFF.

A note on this clone: The sequence runs out 3 residues before the end of the CDR3; the remainder is reconstructed from the germline J gene. This sequence joins TRBV11-3 and TRBJ1-5; D uncertain. The V gene's germline CDR1 is SGHNT and CDR2 YENEEA. The CDR3 sequence is 15 residues long. Trimming removed 2 bases at V and 1 base at J, with 9 bases between. The CDR3 is CASSLRVRSNQPQHF. Incomplete CDR3 DNA: TGTGCCAGCAGCTTAAGGGTTCGAAGCAATCAGCCC.

As for this clone: Coverage ceases 3 residues before the CDR3 finishes, and the germline J gene fills in the end. This chain uses TRBV19 with TRBJ2-7; TRBD2 matches 8 bases. The germline V gene has CDR1 LNHDA and CDR2 SQIVND (reference sequence). After removal of 1 base from V and 2 bases from J, the junction contained 4 bases not matched to a gene. The CDR3 has 15 residues. The sequenced part of the CDR3 DNA is TGTGCCAGTAGTATAGTACTAGCGGCCACCTACGAG. Translating it yields CASSIVLAATYE. The whole CDR3 sequence reads CASSIVLAATYEQYF.

Remarks on this clone: The read ends 3 residues early relative to the CDR3; the germline J gene fills the gap. The J gene is TRBJ2-3, the V gene TRBV7-2, with 7 nucleotides matching TRBD1. Losses at the gene ends were 5 bases for V and 0 bases for J; bases not matched to a gene: 5. The V gene's germline CDR1 is SGHTA and CDR2 FQGNSA. The CDR3 has 15 amino acids. The CDR3 reads CASSRGTASTDTQYF. The covered CDR3 bases are TGTGCCAGCAGCCGAGGGACAGCTAGCACAGATACG.

About this clone: The read stops 3 residues short of the end of the CDR3; the missing end is completed from the germline J gene. V is TRBV5-1 and J is TRBJ2-1, with TRBD1 matching 9 bases. This CDR3 has 15 amino acids. V lost 4 bases, J lost 2 bases, and 4 bases stayed unmatched. From germline, CDR1 is SGHRS and CDR2 YFSETQ. The CDR3 loop is CASSGRDRAYNEQFF. CDR3 DNA, as far as it was read: TGCGCCAGCAGCGGCCGGGACAGGGCCTACAATGAG.

With respect to this clone: Coverage ceases 3 residues before the CDR3 finishes, and the germline J gene fills in the end. The chain combines TRBV30 with TRBJ1-5, with 9 bases identical to TRBD1. Germline-derived CDR1 and CDR2 are GTSNPN and SVGIG (reference sequence). This CDR3 has 15 residues. Trimming cost V 5 bases and J 7 bases; bases outside gene matches: 12. This CDR3 is CAWCLPGQGSQPQHF. The sequenced CDR3 bases are TGTGCCTGGTGTCTACCGGGACAGGGATCCCAGCCC.

About this clone itself: The CDR3 end is not reached by the read, which stops 3 residues before it; the germline J gene fills it in. The V gene is TRBV5-1, the J gene TRBJ2-7; TRBD1 or TRBD2 may be the D gene (5 bases each). Per the germline V gene, CDR1 is SGHRS and CDR2 is YFSETQ. Trimming left V 0 bases short and J 2 bases short, with 12 bases between. The CDR3 contains 15 residues. The CDR3 spells CASSLALQGAYEQYF. The sequenced CDR3 bases are TGCGCCAGCAGCTTGGCCCTCCAGGGAGCCTACGAG.

In the case of this clone: Coverage ceases 3 residues before the CDR3 finishes, and the germline J gene fills in the end. The sample carries other DNA sequences with the same CDR3. V is TRBV6-2 or TRBV6-3 and J is TRBJ2-7; the D is unclear. This CDR3 contains 12 residues. Trimming cost V 4 bases and J 0 bases, with 4 bases left between them. CDR1 and CDR2 (germline): MNHEY, SVGEGT. The CDR3 bases that were read are TGTGCCAGCAGTTTATTCTCCTACGAG. Translating it yields CASSLFSYE. The whole CDR3 protein reads CASSLFSYEQYF.

In regard to this clone: The sequenced fragment ends 3 residues before the CDR3 boundary, so the rest is inferred from the germline J gene. This CDR3 is also generated by other DNA sequences in the sample. The chain has TRBV5-5 and TRBJ2-4; TRBD1 aligns across 7 bases. The J segment lost 0 bases and the V segment lost 2 bases, leaving 2 bases of the junction unmatched. Looked up from germline, CDR1 is SGHKS and CDR2 is YYEKEE (reference sequence). CDR3 size: 15 residues. The CDR3 reads CASSLGGLAKNIQYF. CDR3 DNA, as far as it was read: TGTGCCAGCAGCTTAGGGGGCTTAGCCAAAAACATT.

The part of the CDR3 DNA that was read is TGCGCCAGCAGCTTAGGGACTAGCGGAGCCTACGAG. The encoded protein is CASSLGTSGAYE. From start to end, the CDR3 is CASSLGTSGAYEQYF. The chain uses TRBV5-1 and TRBJ2-7, with 11 bases that match TRBD2. The read falls 3 residues short of the CDR3 end, and the missing part is taken from the germline J gene. J gave up 2 bases and V 2 bases, and 3 bases lay outside the gene matches. Germline CDR1 SGHRS, CDR2 YFSETQ. The CDR3 runs 15 residues.

Of note for this clone: The read stops 3 residues short of the end of the CDR3; the missing end is completed from the germline J gene. The chain couples TRBV20-1 to TRBJ2-3; D is unclear. Germline CDR1 is DFQATT and CDR2 is SNEGSKA (reference sequence). The CDR3 consists of 13 residues. V dropped 3 bases and J dropped 0 bases, with 7 bases sitting between them. CDR3: CSASRESTDTQYF. Incomplete CDR3 DNA: TGCAGTGCTAGTCGCGAAAGCACAGATACG.

To note about this clone: The observed sequence ends 3 residues before the CDR3 terminus, with the missing tail filled in from the germline J gene. The V call is TRBV19, the J call TRBJ2-7, with D perhaps TRBD1 (6 bases). The CDR3 loop spans 15 amino acids. V was cut by 1 base and J by 4 bases, with 14 bases left in between. Germline values: CDR1 LNHDA, CDR2 SQIVND (reference sequence). Partial CDR3 DNA: TGTGCCAGTAGTATAGTGGTCCAGGGGTTGTACGAG. Translating it yields CASSIVVQGLYE. The complete CDR3 sequence is CASSIVVQGLYEQYF.

By frequency, this clone is medium-sized (0.01 to 0.1%). The read gets to within 3 residues of the CDR3 end, and the germline J gene fills in the rest. This chain connects TRBV27 to TRBJ2-3; maybe TRBD2 (6 bases). V was cut by 3 bases and J by 0 bases, with 10 bases left in between. Germline V gene sequence: CDR1 MNHEY, CDR2 SMNVEV (reference sequence). The CDR3 is 15 residues long. CDR3: CASSFVAASTDTQYF. The DNA read from the CDR3 is TGTGCCAGCAGTTTCGTAGCGGCTAGCACAGATACG.

Comment on this clone: The missing CDR3 end, 3 residues past where the read stops, is filled in from the germline J gene. The chain links TRBV7-6 to TRBJ1-6, with no clear D. The length of the CDR3 is 14 residues. The germline V gene has CDR1 SGHVS and CDR2 FNYEAQ. The V end lost 6 bases, the J end lost 6 bases, and 12 bases lay between the germline ends. Partial CDR3 DNA: TGTGCCAGCAGACAGTCTCCTTTTAATTCACCC. This codes for CASRQSPFNSP. The whole CDR3 reads CASRQSPFNSPLHF.

As to this clone: The read halts 3 residues ahead of the CDR3 end, with the missing end drawn from the germline J gene. The rearrangement uses TRBV7-9 and TRBJ1-4; TRBD1 might be the D (5 bases). V was clipped by 5 bases and J by 8 bases, with 15 bases between them. CDR1 is SEHNR, CDR2 FQNEAQ, per germline (reference sequence). This CDR3 has 14 amino acids. This CDR3 reads CASSVGGNREKLFF. The covered CDR3 bases are TGTGCCAGCAGCGTCGGGGGAAACCGGGAAAAA.